A single sample gave rise to the 14 T cell receptor beta chains below, sequenced in a study of blood T cell repertoires in COVID-19. Produced via immunoSEQ multiplex PCR; TCRdb's table is partial and in-frame only. The data hold about 190,000 clones, with roughly 83% observed a single time. Sample: PBMCs or T cells enriched from blood (not recorded which). Receptor source: a woman younger than 45 who had recovered from COVID-19.

V gene TRBV15 combines with J gene TRBJ1-5; D gene ambiguous. Looked up from germline, CDR1 is LNHNV and CDR2 is YYDKDF (reference sequence). Trimming cost V 0 bases and J 4 bases, with 19 bases left between them. This CDR3 comprises 18 residues. The CDR3: CATSRDIPSAGSNQPQHF. The DNA for the CDR3 is TGTGCCACCAGCAGAGATATCCCCAGCGCTGGGAGTAATCAGCCCCAGCATTTT.

The chain joins TRBV7-2 to TRBJ1-2; possibly TRBD1 for D (5 bases). Trimming stripped 5 bases from V and 8 bases from J, with 27 bases between. This CDR3 has 17 amino acids. The germline CDR1 and CDR2 sequences are SGHTA and FQGNSA. CDR3 bases: TGTGCCAGCAGCCCCAAGCAGGGTTTTCTCCTAGGGCGAGGCTACACCTTC. Translated, it gives CASSPKQGFLLGRGYTF.

The chain employs TRBV19 and TRBJ2-1; 12 bases are a match to TRBD2. V lost 3 bases, J lost 6 bases, and 3 bases stayed unmatched. Per germline, CDR1 LNHDA and CDR2 SQIVND (reference sequence). The CDR3 sequence is 15 residues long. CDR3 sequence: CASSMSSGRGNEQFF. CDR3 DNA sequence: TGTGCCAGTAGTATGTCTAGCGGGAGGGGCAATGAGCAGTTCTTC.

The J gene is TRBJ2-5, the V gene TRBV2, with 10 bases aligning to TRBD2. This CDR3 is built from 15 residues. The V gene's germline CDR1 is SNHLY and CDR2 FYNNEI. Unmatched junction bases numbered 12, after V lost 7 bases and J lost 7 bases. CDR3 residues: CASTLGLAMKGTQYF. The CDR3 coding sequence is TGTGCCAGCACCCTGGGACTAGCGATGAAGGGGACCCAGTACTTC.

This clone was observed once. This sequence joins TRBV2 and TRBJ1-2; D is perhaps TRBD1 (5 bases). The germline V gene encodes CDR1 SNHLY and CDR2 FYNNEI. The CDR3 length is 13 residues. V was pared by 3 bases and J by 5 bases, with 10 bases between. The chain's CDR3 is CASSDGGVYGYTF. The DNA of the CDR3 is TGTGCCAGCAGTGATGGGGGGGTGTATGGCTACACCTTC.

The chain combines TRBV18 with TRBJ1-2, with 7 bases fitting TRBD1. J lost 3 bases, V lost 3 bases, and 4 bases had no gene match. Germline V gives CDR1 KGHSH, CDR2 LQKENI. The CDR3 totals 14 residues. The CDR3 DNA sequence: TGTGCCAGCTCACCGGCAGGGGGAGACTATGGCTACACCTTC. It translates to CASSPAGGDYGYTF.

This sequence joins TRBV29-1 and TRBJ1-5; tentatively, D is TRBD1 (5 bases). V dropped 6 bases and J dropped 1 base, with 13 bases sitting between them. Germline V gives CDR1 SQVTM, CDR2 ANQGSEA. This CDR3 comprises 14 residues. The CDR3 reads CSVEGPRSNQPQHF. CDR3 DNA sequence: TGCAGCGTGGAGGGACCACGGAGCAATCAGCCCCAGCATTTT.

V is TRBV7-3 and J is TRBJ1-2; no firm D call. CDR3 size: 16 residues. Germline V lookup: CDR1 SGHTA, CDR2 FQGTGA. The V gene lost 2 bases and the J gene lost 2 bases, with 15 bases spanning the gap. CDR3 bases: TGTGCCAGCAGCTTAGGGCAGAACCCTCGAAACTATGGCTACACCTTC. This encodes CASSLGQNPRNYGYTF.

Written as DNA, the CDR3 is TGCGCCAGCAGCTTGGCTACGAAGGGGGAAAAACTGTTTTTT. It yields the protein CASSLATKGEKLFF. This chain connects TRBV5-1 to TRBJ1-4, with a weak D call TRBD1 (5 bases). Germline-derived CDR1 and CDR2 are SGHRS and YFSETQ. V was shortened by 0 bases and J by 8 bases, with 11 bases between the two germline ends. CDR3 length: 14 residues.

CDR3 nucleotide sequence: TGTGCCATCAGCTCAGACAGGGGAAAATCACCCCTCCACTTT. It specifies CAISSDRGKSPLHF. The chain uses TRBV10-3 and TRBJ1-6; 8 bases are a match to TRBD1. The CDR3 runs to 14 residues. Trimming at V came to 6 bases and at J to 10 bases, leaving 8 bases not matched to a gene. From germline, CDR1 is ENHRY and CDR2 SYGVKD.

The rearrangement uses TRBV28 and TRBJ2-2; D is unclear. V was pared by 3 bases and J by 0 bases, with 8 bases between. The CDR3 covers 15 residues. The germline V gene encodes CDR1 MDHEN and CDR2 SYDVKM. The CDR3 sequence: CASSFTQSNTGELFF. The CDR3 nucleotides read TGTGCCAGCAGTTTTACCCAGTCGAACACCGGGGAGCTGTTTTTT.

This clone was observed a few times. The rearrangement joins TRBV6-4 to TRBJ1-2; TRBD1 agrees at 8 bases. V was clipped by 8 bases and J by 7 bases; unmatched bases: 9. Per germline, CDR1 MRHNA and CDR2 SNTAGT. The CDR3 is 13 residues long. The CDR3 loop is CASSDRARGGYTF. The DNA of the CDR3 is TGTGCCAGCTCGGACAGGGCCCGGGGTGGCTACACCTTC.

This clone showed up just once. The chain links TRBV9 to TRBJ2-3; 8 bases fit TRBD1. CDR1 is SGDLS and CDR2 is YYNGEE in the germline V gene. The CDR3 totals 18 residues. V was pared by 4 bases and J by 1 base, with 14 bases of the junction left unmatched. Written as DNA, the CDR3 is TGTGCCAGCAGCCCGGAGGGGCTTGCAGGGGGCGGCACAGATACGCAGTATTTT. Translated, it gives CASSPEGLAGGGTDTQYF.

The V call is TRBV5-5, the J call TRBJ2-3, with D perhaps matching TRBD1 (5 bases). CDR1 SGHKS and CDR2 YYEKEE come from the germline V gene (reference sequence). The CDR3 runs to 14 residues. V dropped 0 bases and J dropped 7 bases, with 12 bases sitting between them. This CDR3 is CASSLETVGNTQYF. The CDR3 DNA is TGTGCCAGCAGCTTGGAGACAGTTGGGAATACGCAGTATTTT.